Listed below are T cell receptor beta chains from one sample, sequenced in a study of CXCR3-negative and CXCR3-positive naive CD8 T cells. TCRdb re-called the 5' RACE reads; one entry per CDR3 protein, DNA not given. In all, the sample yields some 140,000 distinct CDR3 sequences. The sequenced material came from naive CXCR3+ CD8+ T cells from blood. The source of these receptors is a human donor in good health. Some clones in this sample may be carry-over from other donors' samples. Both conserved end residues are part of each CDR3.

CDR3aa,j_gene,v_gene
CASNLWAGTEAFF,TRBJ1-1,TRBV5-1
CASSYLDSPYEQYF,TRBJ2-7,TRBV6-2/TRBV6-3
CSVELPDTQYF,TRBJ2-3,TRBV29-1
CSASLITYEQYF,TRBJ2-7,TRBV20-1
CSARVLGSYEQYF,TRBJ2-7,TRBV20-1
CASSLGGAGGYTF,TRBJ1-2,TRBV7-6
CASSKSQTGSSYNSPLHF,TRBJ1-6,TRBV7-9
CASSSDPSGGTDTQYF,TRBJ2-3,TRBV7-9
CASSLEGPNNSPLHF,TRBJ1-6,TRBV5-1
CASTSGGREPYEQYF,TRBJ2-7,TRBV28
CASSVDPGEGPVAGANVLTF,TRBJ2-6,TRBV9
CASSQLPPGQGAPTNEKLFF,TRBJ1-4,TRBV4-2
CASSFGPVTYEQYF,TRBJ2-7,TRBV27